This TCR beta chain was profiled in a study of identical twins. There are many counts of this clonotype. TCRdb called the 5' RACE reads again in MiXCR, with one record for every CDR3 protein. The table records about 890,000 distinct CDR3 sequences, roughly 12% of them present only once. This CDR3 is 14 amino acids long. With 6 bases clipped from V and 0 bases from J, the junction kept 3 bases outside the gene matches. Germline V CDR1 and CDR2: MGHRA, YSYEKL. These data were also filed under a second study, of yellow fever vaccine responses in identical twins.

V and J are TRBV4-1 and TRBJ2-3; 7 bases align to TRBD2. The TCR comes from a woman aged 18-35 years in good health. Sequencing was done on a sample of PBMCs. The CDR3 coding sequence is TGCGCCAGCAGTCGGGGGGAGAGCACAGATACGCAGTATTTT. Its translation: CASSRGESTDTQYF.